Listed below are T cell receptor beta chains from one sample, sequenced in a study of cytomegalovirus exposure and HLA in healthy donors. Repertoires were generated with immunoSEQ multiplex PCR, while TCRdb's copy carries only in-frame clones and drops some. The sample has around 120,000 clones, about 80% seen once; the top ten hold around 2.5%. The sequencing input was PBMCs. The receptors originated from a man younger than 45 in good health and CMV-seronegative. Each CDR3 is given with its conserved first and last residue. Each record gives: CDR3 DNA, CDR3 protein, V gene, J gene, D gene, clone size. A D gene is named only where the DNA matches it firmly. Some rows have no size entry. The others give once, few or many, or a class for an expanded clone.

CDR3nt: TGTGCCAGCAGTTCCCGGACAGGCCCCGACACAGATACGCAGTATTTT
CDR3aa: CASSSRTGPDTDTQYF
v_gene: TRBV6-5
j_gene: TRBJ2-3
d_gene: TRBD1
abundance: .

CDR3nt: TGCAGCGTTGAAGGTCCGGACAGGGGGCGTCTCTATGGCTACCCCTTC
CDR3aa: CSVEGPDRGRLYGYPF
v_gene: TRBV29-1
j_gene: TRBJ1-2
d_gene: TRBD1
abundance: .

CDR3nt: TGTGCCAGCACCGATTCTCAGGGCTACAATGAGCAGTTCTTC
CDR3aa: CASTDSQGYNEQFF
v_gene: TRBV27
j_gene: TRBJ2-1
d_gene: .
abundance: .

CDR3nt: TGTGCCAGCACACTTGCTAGCTCCTACGAGCAGTACTTC
CDR3aa: CASTLASSYEQYF
v_gene: TRBV7-8
j_gene: TRBJ2-7
d_gene: .
abundance: .

CDR3nt: TGTGCCAGCTCACCCGGGTACAATGAGCAGTTCTTC
CDR3aa: CASSPGYNEQFF
v_gene: TRBV18
j_gene: TRBJ2-1
d_gene: .
abundance: .

CDR3nt: TGTGCCAGCTGCTTAGCGCACGGCGTGACTAGCGGGAGGTTCAATGAGCAGTTCTTC
CDR3aa: CASCLAHGVTSGRFNEQFF
v_gene: TRBV7-6
j_gene: TRBJ2-1
d_gene: TRBD2
abundance: .

CDR3nt: TGTGCCAGCAGCCAAGAGCTAGCACGGTCCCAGTTCTTC
CDR3aa: CASSQELARSQFF
v_gene: TRBV14
j_gene: TRBJ2-1
d_gene: .
abundance: .

CDR3nt: TGTGCCAGCAGCTATAGCGGGCCTTCCTACGAGCAGTACTTC
CDR3aa: CASSYSGPSYEQYF
v_gene: TRBV7-2
j_gene: TRBJ2-7
d_gene: TRBD2
abundance: .

CDR3nt: TGTGCCTGGAGTGTAACAGGGACCGGAAACACCATATATTTT
CDR3aa: CAWSVTGTGNTIYF
v_gene: TRBV30
j_gene: TRBJ1-3
d_gene: .
abundance: .

CDR3nt: TGTGCCAGCAGTGAAGCGTTGAGGGCGGGAGGCTATGGCTACACCTTC
CDR3aa: CASSEALRAGGYGYTF
v_gene: TRBV6-1
j_gene: TRBJ1-2
d_gene: .
abundance: .

CDR3nt: TGTGCCAGCAGAGCCCTCGAAACCTCGACTTACGATGAGCAGTTCTTC
CDR3aa: CASRALETSTYDEQFF
v_gene: TRBV2
j_gene: TRBJ2-1
d_gene: .
abundance: .

CDR3nt: TGTGCCAGCTCACGTGGGGACAAGGATCAGCCCCAGCATTTT
CDR3aa: CASSRGDKDQPQHF
v_gene: TRBV18
j_gene: TRBJ1-5
d_gene: .
abundance: few

CDR3nt: TGTGCCAGCAGTTACGGACAGACAAATCAGCCCCAGCATTTT
CDR3aa: CASSYGQTNQPQHF
v_gene: TRBV6-5
j_gene: TRBJ1-5
d_gene: .
abundance: few

CDR3nt: TGCAGCGTTGAAGGGACTGTTTTTGGAGTTACGGAGCAGTACTTC
CDR3aa: CSVEGTVFGVTEQYF
v_gene: TRBV29-1
j_gene: TRBJ2-7
d_gene: .
abundance: .

CDR3nt: TGTGCCTGGAGTTTAATAGGGGGCATACGCGAGACCCAGTACTTC
CDR3aa: CAWSLIGGIRETQYF
v_gene: TRBV30
j_gene: TRBJ2-5
d_gene: TRBD1
abundance: .

CDR3nt: TGTGCCAGCAGCCAAGATTGGCAGAGCACAGATACGCAGTATTTT
CDR3aa: CASSQDWQSTDTQYF
v_gene: TRBV14
j_gene: TRBJ2-3
d_gene: .
abundance: .

CDR3nt: TGTGCCACCCGGACAGGGGCCTCCTACGAGCAGTACTTC
CDR3aa: CATRTGASYEQYF
v_gene: TRBV6-1
j_gene: TRBJ2-7
d_gene: TRBD1
abundance: .

CDR3nt: TGCGCCAGCAGCTTGAATACCGGGAGGGCCCCCTACGAGCAGTACTTC
CDR3aa: CASSLNTGRAPYEQYF
v_gene: TRBV5-1
j_gene: TRBJ2-7
d_gene: TRBD2
abundance: .

CDR3nt: TGTGCCAGCAGCGGGAGGCGATACAATGAGCAGTTCTTC
CDR3aa: CASSGRRYNEQFF
v_gene: TRBV28
j_gene: TRBJ2-1
d_gene: TRBD2
abundance: .

CDR3nt: TGTGCCAGCAGCCCGTCGAGGGTCGGCCGAGAGACCCAGTACTTC
CDR3aa: CASSPSRVGRETQYF
v_gene: TRBV7-8
j_gene: TRBJ2-5
d_gene: .
abundance: .

CDR3nt: TGTGCCAGCAGTTCGCGGGGGGCAAGCAATCAGCCCCAGCATTTT
CDR3aa: CASSSRGASNQPQHF
v_gene: TRBV27
j_gene: TRBJ1-5
d_gene: .
abundance: .

CDR3nt: TGCGCCAGCAGCTTTGGGCTCACCACAGATACGCAGTATTTT
CDR3aa: CASSFGLTTDTQYF
v_gene: TRBV5-1
j_gene: TRBJ2-3
d_gene: .
abundance: .

CDR3nt: TGTGCCAGCAGTACCCCGACAGGGGGCGCAGGCAATGAGCAGTTCTTC
CDR3aa: CASSTPTGGAGNEQFF
v_gene: TRBV28
j_gene: TRBJ2-1
d_gene: TRBD1
abundance: .

CDR3nt: TGTGCCAGCAGCTTAGTTTCTAGCGGGAGTGAGCAGTACTTC
CDR3aa: CASSLVSSGSEQYF
v_gene: TRBV7-2
j_gene: TRBJ2-7
d_gene: TRBD2
abundance: .

CDR3nt: TGTGCCAGCAGCTTCTCGACAGGTCAGAGCTCTGGAAACACCATATATTTT
CDR3aa: CASSFSTGQSSGNTIYF
v_gene: TRBV11-2
j_gene: TRBJ1-3
d_gene: .
abundance: .

CDR3nt: TGTGCCAGCAGTACCATGGACAGGGTTACGGGCCCCCAGCATTTT
CDR3aa: CASSTMDRVTGPQHF
v_gene: TRBV28
j_gene: TRBJ1-5
d_gene: TRBD1
abundance: .

CDR3nt: TGTGCCAGCAGCGTAGATAGCGCGTCGTACTCCTACAATGAGCAGTTCTTC
CDR3aa: CASSVDSASYSYNEQFF
v_gene: TRBV9
j_gene: TRBJ2-1
d_gene: .
abundance: .

CDR3nt: TGTGCCAGCAGCCGTTCCCTGGGGGCCCAGACCCAGTACTTC
CDR3aa: CASSRSLGAQTQYF
v_gene: TRBV14
j_gene: TRBJ2-5
d_gene: .
abundance: .

CDR3nt: TGCGCCAGCAGCCAAGATCCGTCGCAGGGGGCATACAATGAGCAGTTCTTC
CDR3aa: CASSQDPSQGAYNEQFF
v_gene: TRBV4-1
j_gene: TRBJ2-1
d_gene: TRBD1
abundance: .

CDR3nt: TGTGCCAGCAGCCCAGAGGTCTACGAGCAGTACTTC
CDR3aa: CASSPEVYEQYF
v_gene: TRBV11-1
j_gene: TRBJ2-7
d_gene: .
abundance: few

CDR3nt: TGTGCCTCAATATTGGAGGGGGCGAACTATGGCTACACCTTC
CDR3aa: CASILEGANYGYTF
v_gene: TRBV6-1
j_gene: TRBJ1-2
d_gene: TRBD1
abundance: .

CDR3nt: TGTGCCAGCAGCTCACGAAACGCCGGGACTAGCGGGTCAGATACGCAGTATTTT
CDR3aa: CASSSRNAGTSGSDTQYF
v_gene: TRBV11-2
j_gene: TRBJ2-3
d_gene: TRBD2
abundance: .

CDR3nt: TGTGCCAGCAGCGTAGCTGGGTCGGTCAGAGGTGAAAAACTGTTTTTT
CDR3aa: CASSVAGSVRGEKLFF
v_gene: TRBV9
j_gene: TRBJ1-4
d_gene: .
abundance: .

CDR3nt: TGCGCCAGCAGCTTGGGACAGGCTGCAACTAATGAAAAACTGTTTTTT
CDR3aa: CASSLGQAATNEKLFF
v_gene: TRBV5-1
j_gene: TRBJ1-4
d_gene: .
abundance: .

CDR3nt: TGTGCCAGCAGAACGACAGGGGGCCCGAACACCGGGGAGCTGTTTTTT
CDR3aa: CASRTTGGPNTGELFF
v_gene: TRBV2
j_gene: TRBJ2-2
d_gene: TRBD1
abundance: .

CDR3nt: TGCGCCAGCAGTGATTGGACAGGGGGGAGCACAGATACGCAGTATTTT
CDR3aa: CASSDWTGGSTDTQYF
v_gene: TRBV10-1
j_gene: TRBJ2-3
d_gene: TRBD1
abundance: .

CDR3nt: TGCGCCAGCAGGCTCGATATGAGATCTGGAAACACCATATATTTT
CDR3aa: CASRLDMRSGNTIYF
v_gene: TRBV5-1
j_gene: TRBJ1-3
d_gene: .
abundance: .

CDR3nt: TGTGCCAGCAGCCCTGGACAGACCTGGACATATGGCTACACCTTC
CDR3aa: CASSPGQTWTYGYTF
v_gene: TRBV14
j_gene: TRBJ1-2
d_gene: .
abundance: .

CDR3nt: TGCGCCAGCAGTGAGTCCCTAGCGGGAGGAAATAATGAGCAGTTCTTC
CDR3aa: CASSESLAGGNNEQFF
v_gene: TRBV10-2
j_gene: TRBJ2-1
d_gene: TRBD2
abundance: .

CDR3nt: TGTGCCAGCAGCCCGGGACAGGGAGTTAACTATGGCTACACCTTC
CDR3aa: CASSPGQGVNYGYTF
v_gene: TRBV7-2
j_gene: TRBJ1-2
d_gene: TRBD1
abundance: .